This T cell receptor (beta chain) is from a study of patients and donors after allogeneic stem cell transplantation. MiXCR was run by TCRdb on the RT-PCR reads, yielding one entry per CDR3 protein. The sample consists of more than 850,000 distinct CDR3 sequences, around 17% of them appearing once. The CDR3 length is 15 residues. V dropped 1 base and J dropped 2 bases, with 12 bases sitting between them. Germline-derived CDR1 and CDR2 are SGHDT and YYEEEE. This TCR derives from a human donor who was either an allogeneic HSCT recipient or a stem cell or donor lymphocyte infusion donor (not recorded which). It is not recorded whose cells these are; they may come from a transplant donor. The chain combines TRBV5-6 with TRBJ2-5, with unresolved D. Sequenced input: blood, either unsorted or a sorted T cell fraction (not recorded which). This CDR3 is CASSLYLSVQETQYF. As DNA, the CDR3 is TGTGCCAGCAGCTTGTATCTAAGCGTACAAGAGACCCAGTACTTC.